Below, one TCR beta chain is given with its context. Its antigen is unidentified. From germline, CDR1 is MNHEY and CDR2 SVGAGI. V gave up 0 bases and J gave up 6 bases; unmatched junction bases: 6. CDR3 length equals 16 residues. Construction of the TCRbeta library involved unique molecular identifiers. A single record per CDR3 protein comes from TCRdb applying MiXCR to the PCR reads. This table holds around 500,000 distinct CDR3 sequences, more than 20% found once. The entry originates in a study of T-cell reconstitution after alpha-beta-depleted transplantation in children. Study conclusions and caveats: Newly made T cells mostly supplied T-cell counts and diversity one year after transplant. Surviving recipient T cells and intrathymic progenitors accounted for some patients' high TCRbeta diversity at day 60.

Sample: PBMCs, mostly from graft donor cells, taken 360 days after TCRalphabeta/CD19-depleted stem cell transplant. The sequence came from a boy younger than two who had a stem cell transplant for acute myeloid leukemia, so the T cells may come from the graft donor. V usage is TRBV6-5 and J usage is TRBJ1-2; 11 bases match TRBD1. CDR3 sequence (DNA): TGTGCCAGCAGTTACTCCGCGCGGACAGGGGGCAATGGCTACACCTTC. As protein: CASSYSARTGGNGYTF.